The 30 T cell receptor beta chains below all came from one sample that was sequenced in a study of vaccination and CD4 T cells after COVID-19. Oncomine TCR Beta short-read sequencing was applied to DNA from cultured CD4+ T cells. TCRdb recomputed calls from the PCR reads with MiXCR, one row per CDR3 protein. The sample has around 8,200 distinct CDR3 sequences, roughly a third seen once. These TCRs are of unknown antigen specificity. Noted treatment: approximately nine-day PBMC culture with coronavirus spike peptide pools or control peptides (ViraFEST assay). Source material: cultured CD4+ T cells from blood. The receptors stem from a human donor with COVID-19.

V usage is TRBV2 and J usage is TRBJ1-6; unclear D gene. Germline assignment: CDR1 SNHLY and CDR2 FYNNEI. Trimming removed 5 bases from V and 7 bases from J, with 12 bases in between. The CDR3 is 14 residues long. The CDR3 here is CASSPTWQNSPLHF. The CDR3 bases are TGTGCCAGCAGTCCGACATGGCAAAATTCACCCCTCCACTTT. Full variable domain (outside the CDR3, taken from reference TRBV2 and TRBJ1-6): EPEVTQTPSHQVTQMGQEVILRCVPISNHLYFYWYRQILGQKVEFLVSFYNNEISEKSEIFDDQFSVERPDGSNFTLKIRSTKLEDSAMYFCASSPTWQNSPLHFGNGTRLTVT.

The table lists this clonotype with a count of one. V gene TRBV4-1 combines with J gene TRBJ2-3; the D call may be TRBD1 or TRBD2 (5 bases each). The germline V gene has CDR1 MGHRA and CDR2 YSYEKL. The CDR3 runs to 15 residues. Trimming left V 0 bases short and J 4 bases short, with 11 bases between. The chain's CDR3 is CASSQEGTGSDTQYF. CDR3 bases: TGCGCCAGCAGCCAAGAAGGGACCGGTTCAGATACGCAGTATTTT.

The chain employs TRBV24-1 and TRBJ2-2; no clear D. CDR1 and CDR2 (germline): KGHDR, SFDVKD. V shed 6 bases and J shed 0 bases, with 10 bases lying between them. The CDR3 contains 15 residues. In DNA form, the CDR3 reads TGTGCCACCAGTAGGAACAGCGCGAACACCGGGGAGCTGTTTTTT. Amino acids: CATSRNSANTGELFF.

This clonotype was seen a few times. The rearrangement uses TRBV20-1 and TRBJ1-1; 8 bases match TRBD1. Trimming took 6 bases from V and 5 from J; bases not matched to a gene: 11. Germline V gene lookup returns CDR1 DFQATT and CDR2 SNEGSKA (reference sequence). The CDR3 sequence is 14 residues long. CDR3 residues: CSATDRVRDTEAFF. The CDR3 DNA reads TGCAGTGCGACGGACAGGGTTAGAGATACTGAAGCTTTCTTT.

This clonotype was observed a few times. The CDR3 nucleotides are TGTGCCAGCAGCGTAGATGGGACAGGGGGATTGGGTAACTATGGCTACACCTTC. As protein: CASSVDGTGGLGNYGYTF. The rearrangement links TRBV9 to TRBJ1-2, with 11 bases matching TRBD1. This CDR3 is 18 amino acids long. CDR1 and CDR2 from the germline V gene are SGDLS and YYNGEE. The junction had 8 bases not matched to a gene; V was cut back by 0 bases and J by 1 base.

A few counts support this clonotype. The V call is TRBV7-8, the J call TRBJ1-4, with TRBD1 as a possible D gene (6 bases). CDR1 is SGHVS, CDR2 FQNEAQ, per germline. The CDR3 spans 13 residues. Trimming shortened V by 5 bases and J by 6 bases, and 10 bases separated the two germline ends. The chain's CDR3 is CASSRGGDEKLFF. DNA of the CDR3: TGTGCCAGCAGCCGAGGGGGTGATGAAAAACTGTTTTTT.

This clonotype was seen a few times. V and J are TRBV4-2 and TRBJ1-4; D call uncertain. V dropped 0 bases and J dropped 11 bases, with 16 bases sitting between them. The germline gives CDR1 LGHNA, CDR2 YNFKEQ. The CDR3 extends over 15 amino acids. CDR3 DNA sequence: TGTGCCAGCAGCCAAGATGGCGCCACGACCCAGAAACTGTTTTTT. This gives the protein CASSQDGATTQKLFF.

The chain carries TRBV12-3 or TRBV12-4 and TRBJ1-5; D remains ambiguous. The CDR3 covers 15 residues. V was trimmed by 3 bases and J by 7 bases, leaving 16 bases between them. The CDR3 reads CASSFGQYSGQPQHF. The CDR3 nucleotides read TGTGCCAGCAGTTTCGGTCAGTACTCGGGGCAGCCCCAGCATTTT.

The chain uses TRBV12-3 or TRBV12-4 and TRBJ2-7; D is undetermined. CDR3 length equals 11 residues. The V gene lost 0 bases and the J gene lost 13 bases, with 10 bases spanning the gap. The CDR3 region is CASSLAPAAYF. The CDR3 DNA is TGTGCCAGCAGTTTAGCGCCGGCAGCCTACTTC.

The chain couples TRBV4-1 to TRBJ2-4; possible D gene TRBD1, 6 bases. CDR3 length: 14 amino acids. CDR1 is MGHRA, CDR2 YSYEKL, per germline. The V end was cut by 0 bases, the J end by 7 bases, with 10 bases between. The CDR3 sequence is CASSQENRANIQYF. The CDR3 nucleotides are TGCGCCAGCAGCCAAGAGAACAGGGCCAACATTCAGTACTTC.

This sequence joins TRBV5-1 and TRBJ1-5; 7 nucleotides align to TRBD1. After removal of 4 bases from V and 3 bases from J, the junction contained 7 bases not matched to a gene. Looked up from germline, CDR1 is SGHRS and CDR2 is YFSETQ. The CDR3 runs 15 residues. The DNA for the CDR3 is TGCGCCAGCAGCGCCACAGGGGCCACCAATCAGCCCCAGCATTTT. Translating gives CASSATGATNQPQHF.

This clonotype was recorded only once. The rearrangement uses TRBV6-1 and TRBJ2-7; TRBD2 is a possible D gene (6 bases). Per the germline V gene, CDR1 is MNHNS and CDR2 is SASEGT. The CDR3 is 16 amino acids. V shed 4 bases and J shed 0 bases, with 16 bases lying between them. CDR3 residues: CASSVVWGVNSYEQYF. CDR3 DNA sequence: TGTGCCAGCAGTGTGGTTTGGGGGGTTAACTCCTACGAGCAGTACTTC.

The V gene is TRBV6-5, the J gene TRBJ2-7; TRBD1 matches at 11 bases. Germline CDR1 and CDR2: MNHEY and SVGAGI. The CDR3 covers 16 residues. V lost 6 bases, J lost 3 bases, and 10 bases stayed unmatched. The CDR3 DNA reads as TGTGCCAGCAGCTACACCGGGACAGGGGGTGGCTACGAGCAGTACTTC. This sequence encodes CASSYTGTGGGYEQYF.

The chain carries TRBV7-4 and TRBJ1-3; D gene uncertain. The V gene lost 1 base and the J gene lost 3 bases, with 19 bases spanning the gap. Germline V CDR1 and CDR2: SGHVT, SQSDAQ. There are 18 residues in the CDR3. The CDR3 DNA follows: TGTGCCAGCAGCTTAGAGGACGATGGCGGCCATTTTGGAAACACCATATATTTT. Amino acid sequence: CASSLEDDGGHFGNTIYF.

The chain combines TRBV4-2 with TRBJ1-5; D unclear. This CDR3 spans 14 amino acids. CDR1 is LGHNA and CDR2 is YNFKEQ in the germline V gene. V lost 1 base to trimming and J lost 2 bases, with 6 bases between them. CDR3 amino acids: CASSQGGRNQPQHF. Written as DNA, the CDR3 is TGTGCCAGCAGCCAAGGGGGTCGCAATCAGCCCCAGCATTTT.

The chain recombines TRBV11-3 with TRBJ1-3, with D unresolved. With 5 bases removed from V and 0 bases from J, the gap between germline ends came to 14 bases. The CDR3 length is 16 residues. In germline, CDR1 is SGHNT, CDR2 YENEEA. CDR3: CASSPRPGPSGNTIYF. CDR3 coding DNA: TGTGCCAGCAGCCCCAGACCGGGTCCCTCTGGAAACACCATATATTTT.

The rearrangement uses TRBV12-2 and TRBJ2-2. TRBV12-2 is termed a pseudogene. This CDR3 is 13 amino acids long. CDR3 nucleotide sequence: TGTGCAAGTCGCTTAAGGAGTTCTGGGGAGCTGTTTTTT. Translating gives CASRLRSSGELFF.

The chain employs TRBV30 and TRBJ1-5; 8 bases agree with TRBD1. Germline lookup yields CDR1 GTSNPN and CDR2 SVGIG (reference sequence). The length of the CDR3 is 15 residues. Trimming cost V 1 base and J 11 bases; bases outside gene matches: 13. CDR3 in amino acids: CAWSEGQARSSAQHF. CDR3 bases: TGTGCCTGGAGTGAGGGACAGGCACGATCCAGTGCCCAGCATTTT.

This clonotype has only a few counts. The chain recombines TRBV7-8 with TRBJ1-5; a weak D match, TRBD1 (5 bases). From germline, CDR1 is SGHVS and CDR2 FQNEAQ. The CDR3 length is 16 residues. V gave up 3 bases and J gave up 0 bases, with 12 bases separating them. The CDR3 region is CASSLARGNSNQPQHF. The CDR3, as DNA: TGTGCCAGCAGCTTGGCTCGGGGGAATAGCAATCAGCCCCAGCATTTT.

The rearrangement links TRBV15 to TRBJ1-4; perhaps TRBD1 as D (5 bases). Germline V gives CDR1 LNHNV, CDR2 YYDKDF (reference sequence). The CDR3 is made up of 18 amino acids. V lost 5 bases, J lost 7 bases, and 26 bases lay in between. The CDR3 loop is CATSYIPHRRDSGEKLFF. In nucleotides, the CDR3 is TGTGCCACCAGCTATATCCCTCACCGAAGGGACTCTGGTGAAAAACTGTTTTTT.

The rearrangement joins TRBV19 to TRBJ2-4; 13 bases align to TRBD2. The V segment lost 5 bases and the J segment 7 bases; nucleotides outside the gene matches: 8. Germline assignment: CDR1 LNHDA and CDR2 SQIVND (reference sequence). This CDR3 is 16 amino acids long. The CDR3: CASSGGQTSGGNIQYF. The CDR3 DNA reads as TGTGCCAGTAGTGGCGGCCAGACTAGCGGGGGGAACATTCAGTACTTC. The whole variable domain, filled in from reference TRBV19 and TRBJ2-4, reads DGGITQSPKYLFRKEGQNVTLSCEQNLNHDAMYWYRQDPGQGLRLIYYSQIVNDFQKGDIAEGYSVSREKKESFPLTVTSAQKNPTAFYLCASSGGQTSGGNIQYFGAGTRLSVL.

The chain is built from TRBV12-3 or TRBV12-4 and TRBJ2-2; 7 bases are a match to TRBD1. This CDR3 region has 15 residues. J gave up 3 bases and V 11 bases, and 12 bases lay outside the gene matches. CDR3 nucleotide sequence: TGTGCCGGAAGAAAAACAGGGGCGGACACCGGGGAGCTGTTTTTT. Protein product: CAGRKTGADTGELFF.

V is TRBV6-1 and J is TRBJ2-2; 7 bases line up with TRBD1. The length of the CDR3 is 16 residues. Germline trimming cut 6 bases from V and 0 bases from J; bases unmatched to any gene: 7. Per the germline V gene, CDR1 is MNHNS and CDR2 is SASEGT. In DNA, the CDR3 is TGTGCCAGCAGCCCCAAAGGGGGCGCGAACACCGGGGAGCTGTTTTTT. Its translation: CASSPKGGANTGELFF.

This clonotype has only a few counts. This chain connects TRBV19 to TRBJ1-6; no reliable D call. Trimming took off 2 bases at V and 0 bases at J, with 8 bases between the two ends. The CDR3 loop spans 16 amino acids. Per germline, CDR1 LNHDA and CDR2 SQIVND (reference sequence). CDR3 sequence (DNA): TGTGCCAGTAGTATATCAGGCACCTCCTATAATTCACCCCTCCACTTT. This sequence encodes CASSISGTSYNSPLHF.

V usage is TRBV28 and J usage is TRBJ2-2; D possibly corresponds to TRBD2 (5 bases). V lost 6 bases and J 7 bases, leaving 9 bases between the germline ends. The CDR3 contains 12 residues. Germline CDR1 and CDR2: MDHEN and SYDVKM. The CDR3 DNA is TGTGCCAGCAGGAAAAGCGGCGGGGAGCTGTTTTTT. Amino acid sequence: CASRKSGGELFF.

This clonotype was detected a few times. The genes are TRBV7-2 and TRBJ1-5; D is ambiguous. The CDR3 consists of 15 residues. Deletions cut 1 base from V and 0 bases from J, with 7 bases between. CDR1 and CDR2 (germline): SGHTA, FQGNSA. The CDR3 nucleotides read TGTGCCAGCAGCTTAGGGGCGGATAGCAATCAGCCCCAGCATTTT. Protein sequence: CASSLGADSNQPQHF.

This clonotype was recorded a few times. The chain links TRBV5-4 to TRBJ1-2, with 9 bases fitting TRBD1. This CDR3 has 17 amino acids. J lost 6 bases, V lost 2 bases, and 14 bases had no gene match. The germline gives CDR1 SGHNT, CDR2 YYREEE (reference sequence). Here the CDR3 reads CASSFYVGTGNYHGYTF. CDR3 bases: TGTGCCAGCAGCTTTTATGTGGGGACAGGGAACTATCATGGCTACACCTTC.

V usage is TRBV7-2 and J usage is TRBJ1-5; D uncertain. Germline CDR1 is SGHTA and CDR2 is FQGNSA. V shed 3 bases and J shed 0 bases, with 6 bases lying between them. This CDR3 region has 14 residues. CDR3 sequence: CASSFIGSNQPQHF. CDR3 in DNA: TGTGCCAGCAGCTTTATCGGTAGCAATCAGCCCCAGCATTTT.

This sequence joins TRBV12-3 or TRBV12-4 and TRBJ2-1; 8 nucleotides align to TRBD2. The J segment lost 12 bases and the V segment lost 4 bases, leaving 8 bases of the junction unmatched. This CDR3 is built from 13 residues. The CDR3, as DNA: TGTGCCAGCAGTTCCCCGGGGGGGCTGACGCAGTTCTTC. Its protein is CASSSPGGLTQFF.

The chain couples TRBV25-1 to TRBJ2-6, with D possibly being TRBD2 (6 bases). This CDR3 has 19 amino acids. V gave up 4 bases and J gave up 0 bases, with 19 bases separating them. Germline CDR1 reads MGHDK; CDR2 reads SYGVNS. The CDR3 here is CASSATPRGGGSGANVLTF. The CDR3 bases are TGTGCCAGCAGTGCCACCCCGCGGGGAGGTGGCTCTGGGGCCAACGTCCTGACTTTC.